This T cell receptor beta chain emerged from a study of cytomegalovirus exposure and HLA in healthy donors. General study findings and limits: As was reported, the classifier diagnosed cytomegalovirus status with high specificity and sensitivity. The study listed under 200 cytomegalovirus-associated TCR beta chains.

Looked up from germline, CDR1 is LNHDA and CDR2 is SQIVND (reference sequence). The CDR3 covers 15 residues. V shed 4 bases and J 10 bases; nucleotides not matched to a gene: 10. Method: immunoSEQ multiplex PCR; TCRdb's copy keeps in-frame clones and lacks some. The data show 200,000 to 250,000 clones, under 95% seen once. Of note for this clone: The antigen remains undetermined.

Material for sequencing was PBMCs. The chain couples TRBV19 to TRBJ1-6, with TRBD1 matching over 7 bases. The receptor was derived from a woman under 30 in good health and CMV-seronegative. CDR3 sequence (DNA): TGTGCCAGTAGTACCAGGACAGGATTAAGCTCACCCCTCCACTTT. Translation gives CASSTRTGLSSPLHF.